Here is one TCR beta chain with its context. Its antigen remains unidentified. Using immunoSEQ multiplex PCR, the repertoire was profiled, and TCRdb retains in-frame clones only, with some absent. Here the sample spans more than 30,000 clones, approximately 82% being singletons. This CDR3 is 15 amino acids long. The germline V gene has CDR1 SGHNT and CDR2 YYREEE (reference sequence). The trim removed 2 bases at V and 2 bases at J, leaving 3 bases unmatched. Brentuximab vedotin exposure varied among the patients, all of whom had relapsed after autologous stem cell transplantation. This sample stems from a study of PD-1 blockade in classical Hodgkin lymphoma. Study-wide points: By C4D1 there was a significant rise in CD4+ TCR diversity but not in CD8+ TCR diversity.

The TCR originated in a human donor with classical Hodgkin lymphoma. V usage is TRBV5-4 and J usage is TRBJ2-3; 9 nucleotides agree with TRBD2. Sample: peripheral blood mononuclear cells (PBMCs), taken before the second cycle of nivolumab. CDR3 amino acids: CASSFKRGATDTQYF. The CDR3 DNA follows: TGTGCCAGCAGCTTTAAGCGGGGGGCCACAGATACGCAGTATTTT.